Presented here are 5 T cell receptor beta chains from one specimen sequenced in a study of blood T cell repertoires in COVID-19. This table comes from immunoSEQ multiplex PCR, and its TCRdb copy is limited to in-frame clones, with some not included. The sample contains 40,000 to 55,000 clones, roughly 84% of which appear only once. Sequenced sample: peripheral blood. The source is a middle-aged man with active COVID-19.

V is TRBV10-3 and J is TRBJ2-7, with 9 bases fitting TRBD1. The junction had 13 bases not matched to a gene; V was cut back by 10 bases and J by 3 bases. This CDR3 has 15 residues. Germline CDR1 ENHRY, CDR2 SYGVKD. For the CDR3, the DNA is TGTGCCAGCCGGGTTAGCTTGGGACAGGGCTACGAGCAGTACTTC. Encoded protein: CASRVSLGQGYEQYF.

This chain uses TRBV7-2 with TRBJ2-7, with 7 bases identical to TRBD1. In germline, CDR1 is SGHTA, CDR2 FQGNSA. V trimming: 3 bases; J trimming: 3 bases; junction bases outside the gene matches: 14. The CDR3 sequence is 17 residues long. The CDR3 reads CASSFRGPLLSYYEQYF. The CDR3 coding sequence is TGTGCCAGCAGCTTTAGGGGGCCCCTGTTATCCTACTACGAGCAGTACTTC.

The chain joins TRBV11-3 to TRBJ2-1, with 10 bases aligning to TRBD2. The germline V gene encodes CDR1 SGHNT and CDR2 YENEEA. V dropped 3 bases and J dropped 5; count of bases not matched to a gene: 13. This CDR3 is 18 amino acids long. The CDR3 loop is CASSLGTALAGVDNEQFF. DNA of the CDR3: TGTGCCAGCAGCTTGGGGACAGCCCTAGCGGGAGTCGACAATGAGCAGTTCTTC.

V and J are TRBV5-4 and TRBJ2-7; 10 bases agree with TRBD1. The V gene end was trimmed by 4 bases and the J gene end by 0 bases; junction bases not matched to a gene: 1. The CDR3 extends over 14 amino acids. The V gene's germline CDR1 is SGHNT and CDR2 YYREEE (reference sequence). As DNA, the CDR3 is TGTGCCAGCAGCAGGACAGGGGGCTCCTACGAGCAGTACTTC. Translated, it gives CASSRTGGSYEQYF. The complete variable domain, with remaining parts taken from reference TRBV5-4 and TRBJ2-7, reads ETGVTQSPTHLIKTRGQQVTLRCSSQSGHNTVSWYQQALGQGPQFIFQYYREEENGRGNFPPRFSGLQFPNYSSELNVNALELDDSALYLCASSRTGGSYEQYFGPGTRLTVT.

This chain connects TRBV5-1 to TRBJ2-3; 11 nucleotides agree with TRBD2. Germline-derived CDR1 and CDR2 are SGHRS and YFSETQ. J was trimmed by 2 bases and V by 1 base; bases with no gene match: 3. The CDR3 extends over 16 amino acids. In DNA, the CDR3 is TGCGCCAGCAGCTTGTTAGCGGGGGGGTTCACAGATACGCAGTATTTT. Translation gives CASSLLAGGFTDTQYF.